This T cell receptor beta chain is from a study of cytomegalovirus exposure and HLA in healthy donors. Notes on the study in general: Cytomegalovirus status was reportedly diagnosed by the classifier with high specificity and sensitivity.

As concerns this clone: Its antigen is undetermined.

Researchers ran the PCR with 60 Vbeta and 13 Jbeta primers. TCRdb's copy holds only in-frame clones and misses some; the assay was immunoSEQ multiplex PCR. The table lists 150,000 to 200,000 clones, 80% of them singletons, with approximately 1.1% in the top ten. This CDR3 contains 16 residues. V shed 5 bases and J 0 bases; nucleotides not matched to a gene: 7. Germline V lookup: CDR1 LGHNT, CDR2 FRNRAP. The sequencing input was PBMCs. This receptor was identified in a woman between 40 and 55 years old in good health and CMV-seronegative. The rearrangement links TRBV12-5 to TRBJ1-3, with TRBD1 matching 7 bases. The CDR3 protein is CASGLPPGGSGNTIYF. The DNA of the CDR3 is TGTGCTAGTGGTCTCCCTCCAGGGGGCTCTGGAAACACCATATATTTT. Variable domain in full (rest from reference TRBV12-5 and TRBJ1-3): DARVTQTPRHKVTEMGQEVTMRCQPILGHNTVFWYRQTMMQGLELLAYFRNRAPLDDSGMPKDRFSAEMPDATLATLKIQPSEPRDSAVYFCASGLPPGGSGNTIYFGEGSWLTVV.